The clone carrying this T cell receptor beta chain was counted at least ten times. The sample belongs to a study of molecular identifiers for immune sequencing clone quantification. Turning to the study itself: In the replicates, RNA derived from roughly 20,000 or 100,000 naive CD8 cells was divided into five parts, and four were sequenced.

Both previously described methods and listed TCR primers were employed to make bulk TCR libraries. Via MiXCR, TCRdb re-called the PCR reads, giving one row per CDR3 protein. The data show 60,000 to 70,000 distinct CDR3 sequences, about a sixth seen once. This CDR3 has 14 residues. Trimming shortened V by 0 bases and J by 3 bases, and 6 bases separated the two germline ends. Germline lookup yields CDR1 LGHNA and CDR2 YSLEER. Naive CD8 T cells, phenotype CD8+CD4-CCR7+CD45RA+, were sorted. The specimen was naive CD8+ T cells from blood, with Jurkat cell RNA spiked in. Subset given: FACS-sorted CD8+CD4-CCR7+CD45RA+ naive T cells. The clonotype originates from a human donor in good health. Some libraries in this study had Jurkat cell RNA spiked in. This chain joins TRBV4-3 and TRBJ1-5; no firm D call. CDR3 region: CASSQDRFNQPQHF. The CDR3 region has the DNA TGCGCCAGCAGCCAAGATCGGTTCAATCAGCCCCAGCATTTT.